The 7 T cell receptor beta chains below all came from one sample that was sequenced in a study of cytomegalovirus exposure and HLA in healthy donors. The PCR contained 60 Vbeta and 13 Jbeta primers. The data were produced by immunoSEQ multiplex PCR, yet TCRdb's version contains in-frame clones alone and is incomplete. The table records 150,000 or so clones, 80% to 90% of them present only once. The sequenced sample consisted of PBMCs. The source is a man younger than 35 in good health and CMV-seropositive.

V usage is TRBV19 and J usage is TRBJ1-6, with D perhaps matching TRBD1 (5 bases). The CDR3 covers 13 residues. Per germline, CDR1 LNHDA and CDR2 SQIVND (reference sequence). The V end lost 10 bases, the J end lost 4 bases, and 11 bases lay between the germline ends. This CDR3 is CATAGQYNSPLHF. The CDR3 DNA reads TGTGCCACCGCCGGACAATATAATTCACCCCTCCACTTT.

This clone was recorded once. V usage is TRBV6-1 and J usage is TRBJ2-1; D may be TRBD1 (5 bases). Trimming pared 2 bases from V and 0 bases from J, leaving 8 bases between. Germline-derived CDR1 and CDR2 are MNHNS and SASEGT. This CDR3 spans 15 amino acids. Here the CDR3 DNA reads TGTGCCAGCAGTGAACAGGGAAGCTCCTACAATGAGCAGTTCTTC. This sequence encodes CASSEQGSSYNEQFF.

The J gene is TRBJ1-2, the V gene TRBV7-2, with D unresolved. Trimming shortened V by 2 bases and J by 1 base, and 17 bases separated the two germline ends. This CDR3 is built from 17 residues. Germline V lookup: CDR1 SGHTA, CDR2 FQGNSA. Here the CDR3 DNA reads TGTGCCAGCAGCTTAATGTCCGGCGGGCAGAGTAACTATGGCTACACCTTC. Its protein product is CASSLMSGGQSNYGYTF.

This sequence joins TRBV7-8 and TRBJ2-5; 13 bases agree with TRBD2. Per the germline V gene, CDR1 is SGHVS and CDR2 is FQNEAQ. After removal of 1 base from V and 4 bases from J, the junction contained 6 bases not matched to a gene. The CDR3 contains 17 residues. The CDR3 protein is CASSLELAGGPRETQYF. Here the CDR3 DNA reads TGTGCCAGCAGCTTAGAACTAGCGGGGGGGCCCAGAGAGACCCAGTACTTC.

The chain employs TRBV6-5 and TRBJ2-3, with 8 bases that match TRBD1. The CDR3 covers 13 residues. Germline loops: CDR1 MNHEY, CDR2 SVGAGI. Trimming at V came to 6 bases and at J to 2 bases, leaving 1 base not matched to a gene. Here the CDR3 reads CASRTGVTDTQYF. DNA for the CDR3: TGTGCCAGCAGGACAGGGGTCACAGATACGCAGTATTTT.

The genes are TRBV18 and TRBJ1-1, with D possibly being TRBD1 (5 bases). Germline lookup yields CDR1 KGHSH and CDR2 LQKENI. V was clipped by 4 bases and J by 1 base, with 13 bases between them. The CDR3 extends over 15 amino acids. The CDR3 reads CASSQATGRNTEAFF. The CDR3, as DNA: TGTGCCAGCTCACAGGCTACAGGAAGGAACACTGAAGCTTTCTTT. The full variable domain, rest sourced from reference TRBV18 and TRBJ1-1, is NAGVMQNPRHLVRRRGQEARLRCSPMKGHSHVYWYRQLPEEGLKFMVYLQKENIIDESGMPKERFSAEFPKEGPSILRIQQVVRGDSAAYFCASSQATGRNTEAFFGQGTRLTVV.

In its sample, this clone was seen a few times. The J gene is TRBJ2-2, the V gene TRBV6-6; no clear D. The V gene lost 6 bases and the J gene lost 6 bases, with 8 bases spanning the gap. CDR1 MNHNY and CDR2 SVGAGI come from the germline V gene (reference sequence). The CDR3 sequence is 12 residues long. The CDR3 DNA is TGTGCCAGCAGGTCCGGAGCCGGGGAGCTGTTTTTT. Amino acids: CASRSGAGELFF.